The 18 T cell receptor beta chains presented below share a single source sample, sequenced in a study of tumor-infiltrating lymphocytes in primary liver carcinoma. From 500 to 600 ng of total RNA, TCR beta-specific cDNA was reverse-transcribed using a constant-region primer. Three nested multiplex PCR rounds of slightly modified ARM-PCR generated TCR beta libraries. Both of the initial two PCR rounds ran for 10 cycles and employed TRBV1-TRBV30 forward primers alongside a C-beta reverse primer. Via MiXCR, TCRdb re-called the multiplex PCR reads, giving one row per CDR3 protein. This table has about 190,000 distinct CDR3 sequences, 70% to 90% appearing once. Unsorted bulk tissue (about 18-30 mg) underwent RNA and DNA co-extraction. Sequencing was performed on tumor tissue from primary liver carcinoma. These TCRs come from a man aged 40-55 years with primary liver carcinoma and hepatitis B virus infection.

V usage is TRBV5-6 and J usage is TRBJ2-6; D uncertain. CDR3 length: 13 residues. The germline CDR1 and CDR2 sequences are SGHDT and YYEEEE. Deletions cut 9 bases from V and 4 bases from J, with 11 bases between. In DNA, the CDR3 is TGTGCCAACAGTCTATACGGGGCCAACGTCCTGACTTTC. Residues: CANSLYGANVLTF.

A remark on this clonotype: Sequence at one end of the junction differs from germline and may be a read error. The V gene is TRBV29-1, the J gene TRBJ2-2, with TRBD2 matching over 8 bases. The CDR3 totals 15 residues. Germline V lookup: CDR1 SQVTM, CDR2 ANQGSEA. The CDR3 is CSVVTSATNTWELFF. CDR3 sequence (DNA): TGCAGCGTTGTGACTAGCGCGACGAACACCTGGGAGCTGTTTTTT.

Points on this clonotype: Being one base from a much bigger clone, this may be a read error. V and J are TRBV30 and TRBJ1-5, with 7 positions matching TRBD1. Per the germline V gene, CDR1 is GTSNPN and CDR2 is SVGIG (reference sequence). The ends lost 3 bases at V and 1 base at J; junction bases unmatched: 3. This CDR3 is 14 amino acids long. CDR3 bases: TGTGCCTGGAGCCGGGGACAGAGCAATCAGCCCCAGCATTTT. Translating it yields CAWSRGQSNQPQHF.

With regard to this clonotype: The CDR3 end shows no conserved phenylalanine or tryptophan, and so a read error is likely. J is TRBJ1-4 and V is TRBV4-2, with no clear D. CDR1 and CDR2 from the germline V gene are LGHNA and YNFKEQ. The CDR3 extends over 13 amino acids. Trimming removed 6 bases at V and 11 bases at J, with 16 bases between. The CDR3 DNA sequence: TGTGCCAGCAGTCAGCCCCACCGTGAGAAACTGTTTATT. Translated, it gives CASSQPHREKLFI.

On this clonotype itself: Lacking the conserved final phenylalanine or tryptophan, this CDR3 likely reflects a read error. The chain is built from TRBV29-1 and TRBJ1-1; the D gene is possibly TRBD1 (6 bases). The germline gives CDR1 SQVTM, CDR2 ANQGSEA. CDR3 length equals 11 residues. The CDR3 spells CCVEGGTEAFV. In nucleotides, the CDR3 is TGCTGCGTTGAGGGGGGAACTGAAGCTTTCGTT.

This clonotype came up once. A much bigger clone sits one base away, suggesting this may be a read error. The CDR3 nucleotides read TGTGCCAGCAGTCACAAGGGAAATCTAGGTAAAGACGAGCAGTACTTC. It encodes CASSHKGNLGKDEQYF. The chain links TRBV28 to TRBJ2-7; D is unresolved. The CDR3 extends over 16 amino acids. CDR1 and CDR2 from the germline V gene are MDHEN and SYDVKM. V gave up 5 bases and J gave up 5 bases, with 22 bases separating them.

The chain combines TRBV12-3 or TRBV12-4 with TRBJ1-1, with D maybe TRBD1 (5 bases). V was pared by 6 bases and J by 2 bases, with 10 bases between. This CDR3 has 13 residues. The CDR3 loop reads CASSPGPNTEAFF. The CDR3 DNA sequence: TGTGCCAGCAGCCCGGGACCTAACACTGAAGCTTTCTTT.

A note on this clonotype: Germline is not matched at one junction end, which may reflect a read error. The chain recombines TRBV5-6 with TRBJ2-5, with a possible D match to TRBD2 (5 bases). The CDR3 totals 14 residues. CDR1 and CDR2 from the germline V gene are SGHDT and YYEEEE. In nucleotides, the CDR3 is TGTGCCAGCATCTTGGAGGTTAGCCAAGAGACCCAATACTTC. Its protein is CASILEVSQETQYF.

The table lists this clonotype with a count of one. Being one base from a much bigger clone, this may be a read error. The chain links TRBV28 to TRBJ1-4; 11 positions agree with TRBD1. CDR1 is MDHEN and CDR2 is SYDVKM in the germline V gene. CDR3 size: 15 residues. DNA for the CDR3: TGTGCCATCAGTAGAGGGACAGGGGGTAATGAAAAACTGTTTTTT. Translating gives CAISRGTGGNEKLFF. Complete variable domain (other parts from reference TRBV28 and TRBJ1-4): DVKVTQSSRYLVKRTGEKVFLECVQDMDHENMFWYRQDPGLGLRLIYFSYDVKMKEKGDIPEGYSVSREKKERFSLILESASTNQTSMYLCAISRGTGGNEKLFFGSGTQLSVL.

The gene calls are TRBV29-1 and TRBJ2-3; TRBD1 matches 9 bases. Germline V gene lookup returns CDR1 SQVTM and CDR2 ANQGSEA. CDR3 length: 15 amino acids. V lost 8 bases and J lost 3; bases outside the gene matches: 12. The CDR3 region is CSTEYQDRGTDTQYF. CDR3 DNA: TGCAGCACCGAATACCAGGACAGGGGTACAGATACGCAGTATTTT.

A remark on this clonotype: One end of the junction fails to match germline, which may point to a read error. The chain carries TRBV12-3 or TRBV12-4 and TRBJ2-3, with 7 bases identical to TRBD2. This CDR3 region has 15 residues. The CDR3 loop is CASTPSRGVADMQYF. Here the CDR3 DNA reads TGTGCCAGCACCCCTAGTCGGGGGGTGGCAGATATGCAGTATTTT.

Of note for this clonotype: A clone one base away is much larger, so this may be a read error. The rearrangement links TRBV28 to TRBJ2-7; maybe TRBD2 (5 bases). This CDR3 spans 16 amino acids. Germline V gene data show CDR1 as MDHEN and CDR2 as SYDVKM. Trimming stripped 6 bases from V and 9 bases from J, with 27 bases between. The CDR3 loop is CASSTPLGRSRRGQYF. In DNA form, the CDR3 reads TGTGCCAGCAGCACCCCCTTAGGGAGAAGCAGGCGCGGGCAGTACTTC.

Remarks on this clonotype: Because the CDR3 is missing its conserved closing phenylalanine or tryptophan, this is likely a read error. The J gene is TRBJ2-1, the V gene TRBV11-1; D perhaps matches TRBD2 (5 bases). Per the germline V gene, CDR1 is SGHAT and CDR2 is FQDESV (reference sequence). The CDR3 runs 17 residues. The CDR3 spells CVSSSNGMSRLFDEQFI. The CDR3 DNA is TGTGTCAGCAGCTCAAACGGGATGAGCAGGTTGTTTGATGAGCAGTTCATC.

This rearrangement joins TRBV24-1 to TRBJ2-5; D may be TRBD1 (5 bases). Trimming removed 5 bases at V and 7 bases at J, with 13 bases between. Germline V CDR1 and CDR2: KGHDR, SFDVKD. CDR3 length: 13 amino acids. CDR3 residues: CATSAAGMGTQYF. CDR3 DNA sequence: TGTGCCACCAGTGCGGCAGGGATGGGGACCCAGTACTTC.

Concerning this clonotype: The junction differs from germline at one of its ends, possibly a read error. The chain couples TRBV4-3 to TRBJ2-1, with D perhaps matching TRBD2 (6 bases). Germline V lookup: CDR1 LGHNA, CDR2 YSLEER. The CDR3 length is 17 residues. The CDR3 spells CASSQDLRRAYYREQFF. The CDR3 DNA reads as TGCGCCAGTAGCCAAGATCTGCGGAGGGCGTACTACAGAGAGCAGTTCTTC.

The chain has TRBV11-1 and TRBJ2-3; TRBD1 or TRBD2 may be the D gene (5 bases each). V was pared by 4 bases and J by 12 bases, with 35 bases between. Per the germline V gene, CDR1 is SGHAT and CDR2 is FQDESV (reference sequence). The CDR3 length is 19 residues. CDR3 bases: TGTGCCAGCAGCTCTGGGGGAAGCTCTGTTGGAGCCCGCACAGGTATACAGTATTTT. Amino acids: CASSSGGSSVGARTGIQYF.

The V gene is TRBV5-1, the J gene TRBJ2-1; possibly TRBD1 or TRBD2 for D (5 bases each). Per the germline V gene, CDR1 is SGHRS and CDR2 is YFSETQ. The CDR3 sequence is 19 residues long. Trimming stripped 3 bases from V and 4 bases from J, with 26 bases between. CDR3 sequence: CASSSRGLPGWNYYNEQFF. The CDR3 coding sequence is TGCGCCAGCAGCTCGAGGGGTCTACCGGGATGGAACTATTACAATGAGCAGTTCTTC.

In this sample, this clonotype turned up many times. The chain employs TRBV29-1 and TRBJ2-5; 8 nucleotides match TRBD2. This CDR3 has 13 amino acids. From germline, CDR1 is SQVTM and CDR2 ANQGSEA. With V trimmed by 4 bases and J by 4 bases, 5 bases remained unmatched. As DNA, the CDR3 is TGCAGCGTTGGAGGCGGGGGGCGAGAGACCCAGTACTTC. This codes for CSVGGGGRETQYF.